This record looks at one TCR beta chain sequence and its context. Its antigen is currently unknown. The V segment lost 6 bases and the J segment 4 bases; nucleotides outside the gene matches: 8. Germline lookup yields CDR1 MGHDK and CDR2 SYGVNS. The CDR3 runs to 15 residues. The record originates from a study of spatial heterogeneity in lung cancer. Study context: Consistently, beta-chain sequences turned up in larger numbers than alpha-chain sequences did. Every unique TCR and UMI combination, on average, appeared more than ten times in raw reads.

Time point: blood at routine non-recurrence follow-up after resection. Whole RNA, isolated from tumor, nontumor lung or frozen PBMC, was sequenced without prior sorting. The presence of a unique molecular identifier marked each TCR cDNA molecule. One entry per CDR3 protein, called by TCRdb with MiXCR from the 5' RACE reads. The table includes around 110,000 distinct CDR3 sequences, 9% to 15% detected once. The study, taken as a whole, reports: Resection blood, more than follow-up blood, showed ubiquitous expanded tumor TCRs.

The sequence derives from a male donor with early-stage non-small cell lung cancer. The V gene is TRBV25-1, the J gene TRBJ2-3, with 9 bases aligning to TRBD2. The material was PBMCs, obtained at follow-up. This CDR3 reads CASRPPSGVSDTQYF. CDR3 bases: TGTGCCAGCAGACCACCTAGCGGGGTCTCAGATACGCAGTATTTT.